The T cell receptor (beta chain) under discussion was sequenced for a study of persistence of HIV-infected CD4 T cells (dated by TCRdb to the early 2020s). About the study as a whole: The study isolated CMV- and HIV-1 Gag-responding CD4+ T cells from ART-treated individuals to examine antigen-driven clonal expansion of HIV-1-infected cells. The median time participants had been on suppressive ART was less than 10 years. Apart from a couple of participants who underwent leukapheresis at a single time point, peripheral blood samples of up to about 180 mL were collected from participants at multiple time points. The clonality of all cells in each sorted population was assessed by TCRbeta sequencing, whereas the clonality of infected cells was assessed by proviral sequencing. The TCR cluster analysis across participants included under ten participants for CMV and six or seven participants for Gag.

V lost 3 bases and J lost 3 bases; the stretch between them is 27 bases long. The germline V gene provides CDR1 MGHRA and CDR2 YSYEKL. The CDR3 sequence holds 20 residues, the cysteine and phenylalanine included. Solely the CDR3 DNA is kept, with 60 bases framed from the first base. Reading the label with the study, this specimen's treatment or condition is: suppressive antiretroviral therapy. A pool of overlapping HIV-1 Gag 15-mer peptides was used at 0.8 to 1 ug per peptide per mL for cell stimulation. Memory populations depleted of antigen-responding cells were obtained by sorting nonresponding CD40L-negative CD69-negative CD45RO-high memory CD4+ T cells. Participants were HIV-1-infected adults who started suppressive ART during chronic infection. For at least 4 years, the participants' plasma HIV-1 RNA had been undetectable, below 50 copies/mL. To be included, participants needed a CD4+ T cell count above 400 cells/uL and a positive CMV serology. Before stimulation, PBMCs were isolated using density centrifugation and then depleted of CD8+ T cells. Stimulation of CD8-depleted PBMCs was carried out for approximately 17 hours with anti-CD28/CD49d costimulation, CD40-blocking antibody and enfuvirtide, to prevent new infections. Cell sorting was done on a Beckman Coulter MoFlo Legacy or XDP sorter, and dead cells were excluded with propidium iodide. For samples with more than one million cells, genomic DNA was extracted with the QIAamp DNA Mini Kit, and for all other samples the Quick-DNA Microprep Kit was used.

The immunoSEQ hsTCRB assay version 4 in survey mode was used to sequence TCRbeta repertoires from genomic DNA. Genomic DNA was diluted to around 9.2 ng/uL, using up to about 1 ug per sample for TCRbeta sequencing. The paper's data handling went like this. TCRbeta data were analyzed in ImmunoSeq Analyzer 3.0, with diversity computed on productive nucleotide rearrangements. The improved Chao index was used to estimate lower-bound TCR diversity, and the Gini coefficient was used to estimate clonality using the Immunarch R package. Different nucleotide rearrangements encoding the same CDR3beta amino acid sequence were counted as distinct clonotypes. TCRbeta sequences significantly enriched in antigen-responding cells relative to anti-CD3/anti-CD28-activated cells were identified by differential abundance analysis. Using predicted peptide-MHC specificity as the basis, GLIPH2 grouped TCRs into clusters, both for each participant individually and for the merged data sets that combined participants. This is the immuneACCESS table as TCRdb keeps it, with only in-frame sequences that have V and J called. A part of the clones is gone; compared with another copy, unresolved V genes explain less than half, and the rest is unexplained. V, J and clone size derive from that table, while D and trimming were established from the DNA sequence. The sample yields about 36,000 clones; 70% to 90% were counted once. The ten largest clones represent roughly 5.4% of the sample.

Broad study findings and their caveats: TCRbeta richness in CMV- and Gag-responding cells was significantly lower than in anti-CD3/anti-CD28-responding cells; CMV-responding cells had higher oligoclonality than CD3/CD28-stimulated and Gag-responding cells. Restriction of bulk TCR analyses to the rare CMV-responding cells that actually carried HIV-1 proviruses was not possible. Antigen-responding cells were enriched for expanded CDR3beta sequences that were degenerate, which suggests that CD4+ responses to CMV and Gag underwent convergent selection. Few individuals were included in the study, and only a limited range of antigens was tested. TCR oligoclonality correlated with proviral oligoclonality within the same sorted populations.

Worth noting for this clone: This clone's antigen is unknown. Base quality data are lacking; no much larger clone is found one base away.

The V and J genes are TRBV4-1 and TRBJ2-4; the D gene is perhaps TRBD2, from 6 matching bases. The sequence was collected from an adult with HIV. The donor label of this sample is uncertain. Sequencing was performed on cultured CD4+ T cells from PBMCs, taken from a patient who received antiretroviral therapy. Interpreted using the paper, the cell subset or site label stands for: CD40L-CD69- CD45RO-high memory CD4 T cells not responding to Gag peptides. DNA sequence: TGCGCCAGCAGCCAGGATGGGAGGAGGGTGGGAAACCCCGGCAAAAACATTCAGTACTTC. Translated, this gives CASSQDGRRVGNPGKNIQYF.